This T cell receptor (beta chain) was captured in a study of beta chain features in type 1 diabetes (dated by TCRdb to 2017 to 2018). About the full investigation: Mean age, gender distribution, total cell number and subset yield were not different between patients and healthy donors. In the study, recently diagnosed type 1 diabetes patients and matched healthy donors were compared on the TCRB repertoires of their sorted circulating CD4+ T cell subsets. A total of 85 million to 140 million sorted cells were examined across all samples, and a strong correlation was observed between cell number per subset and RNA yield. Regulatory and stem cell-like memory subsets were obtained from only 8 patients and roughly 8 healthy donors, while naive and central memory subsets were obtained from all 28 donors. The study at large found these results: Fewer insertions and more nucleotide deletions at VDJ recombination sites were observed in patients with type 1 diabetes, implying thymic rearrangement abnormalities. Sequencing cDNA rather than genomic DNA could over-represent highly expressing activated cells, although activation and CD3 levels did not differ between groups. In all four CD4+ subsets, TCRB CDR3 length was moderately but significantly shorter in type 1 diabetes patients. Naive, central memory and regulatory TCRB repertoires appeared to be more similar among patients than among healthy donors. PCR may preferentially amplify shorter templates, but because patient and control samples were amplified and corrected together, any resulting skew would affect both groups equally. HLA sub-analyses involved small numbers of individuals, so any influence of HLA type on TCRB rearrangement remained unresolved.

A single peripheral blood draw of approximately 0.11 L on average was collected from each donor into heparinised tubes. Naive, central memory, regulatory and stem cell-like memory CD4+ T cells were sorted on a BD FACSAria II using a panel including CD45RO, CCR7, CD25, CD127, CD95 and CD27. A purity above 98% was achieved for all sorted populations. Right away, PBMCs were isolated by Lymphoprep density gradient centrifugation and were stained directly, with no culture step. Samples were stained and sorted in pairs, with one healthy donor and one patient per experiment, so that batch effects were minimized. V drops 4 bases and J drops 2 bases, leaving 13 bases in between. Via the germline V gene, CDR1 is LGHNA and CDR2 YSLEER. The CDR3 sequence holds 15 residues, the cysteine and phenylalanine included. The sequence is cut down to CDR3 DNA, 45 bases in frame from base 1. As for this clone: The antigen it recognizes is unknown. No quality values exist for individual bases; no much larger clone is one base distant.

The entire isolated RNA was reverse transcribed using the High Capacity cDNA Reverse Transcription Kit, and thus expressed TCRB transcripts were sequenced. Deep immunoSEQ sequencing was applied to naive, central memory and regulatory T cell samples, giving an average of about 3.8 million total reads per sample. After sorted cells were lysed in RLT buffer, RNA was extracted with DNase-treated RNeasy Micro or Mini kits, with the choice depending on cell number. Each cell subset was processed separately to prevent cross-contamination, with patient and healthy donor samples processed together. TCRB sequences were amplified from cDNA with the immunoSEQ multiplex PCR, producing 87-bp fragments spanning the CDR3 region. The amplicons were sequenced using the Illumina HiSeq platform. As for how the authors treated the data: PCR bias was corrected computationally using synthetic template baselines, and reads within Hamming distance 2 were collapsed, with unmergeable singletons discarded. Reads were aligned against IMGT so that V, D and J genes, CDR3 length and insertions or deletions at six rearrangement sites could be assigned. Clonotype counts were normalized to sorted cell number within each subset before computing true diversity and Gini coefficients with the tcR R package. Repertoire sharing was quantified using the overlap coefficient calculated on TCRB nucleotide sequences. As a proxy for the pre-selection repertoire, out-of-frame TCRB sequences from naive cells were analyzed. The table was pulled from immuneACCESS by TCRdb, which kept in-frame rearrangements only. Such tables lose some clones; where checked, under half of the loss comes from unresolved V genes, and the rest has no known cause. V and J calls and clone size are as listed in that table; D and trimming were resolved from the DNA. This sample has 450,000 or so clones in its table, and about an eighth of those were observed once. The top ten clones comprise 0.045% to 0.05% of the sample.

Recombination joined TRBV4-3 with TRBJ2-3; the D gene is possibly TRBD1, with 8 bases matching. Material: naive CD4+ T cells from blood. The label giving this sample's cell subset or site can be read as: true naive CD4+ T cells. This TCR came from a woman aged 18-29 years in good health. CDR3 reads: CASSPDRDYTDTQYF. The bases are TGCGCCAGCAGCCCGGACAGGGACTACACAGATACGCAGTATTTT.